This TCR beta chain was sequenced for a study of T cells after posttransplantation cyclophosphamide. This table comes from immunoSEQ multiplex PCR, and its TCRdb copy is limited to in-frame clones, with some not included. The profile covers roughly 10,000 clones, none occurring a single time. A marrow graft followed busulfan-fludarabine conditioning, with cyclophosphamide on days +3 and +4. The CDR3 is made up of 14 amino acids. Germline trimming cut 4 bases from V and 4 bases from J; bases unmatched to any gene: 3. Germline CDR1 and CDR2: SGHTA and FQGNSA. There are many counts of this clone. The receptor comes from a male patient in his fifties who received an allogeneic stem cell transplant from a related donor and was CMV-positive. Some T cells could come from the graft donor. Sequenced here: PBMCs, sampled around 350 days after allogeneic stem cell transplant with posttransplant cyclophosphamide. J is TRBJ1-2 and V is TRBV7-2, with 10 bases that match TRBD1. The CDR3 here is CASSSTGGSYGYTF. In nucleotides, the CDR3 is TGTGCCAGCAGCTCGACAGGGGGCTCCTATGGCTACACCTTC.